This TCR beta chain was sequenced during a study of radiation and T cells in renal cell carcinoma (dated by TCRdb to the early 2020s). At the level of the whole study: TCR beta sequencing covered 50 to 55 samples in total, comprising approximately 26 tumors and around 27 peripheral blood samples. In the 55 or so samples combined, 4,016,671 unique CDR3 nucleotide sequences were found, encoding 3,000,000 or so unique CDR3 amino acid sequences. The last blood draw happened 4 weeks after radiation, timed to coincide with nephrectomy.

The time point label here, explained by the study, means: blood 4 weeks post-SBRT, at nephrectomy. This sample's treatment or condition label indicates: 15 Gy SBRT to primary tumor, nephrectomy 4 weeks later. Samples came from a clinical trial, in which primary renal cell carcinomas received 15 Gy stereotactic body radiation therapy followed by nephrectomy 4 weeks later. To follow tumor-enriched clonotypes, serial peripheral blood was collected from radiation-treated patients at baseline and at 2 weeks and 4 weeks after SBRT. Every patient's renal cell carcinoma showed clear cell pathology. The QIAamp DNA Blood Mini Kit (Qiagen) was used to prepare genomic DNA for TCR sequencing. Only samples passing all quality control checks were included in the analyses. The full study reports these points: An increase in top tumor clonotypes in blood was observed from baseline to 2 weeks post-radiation, followed by contraction by 4 weeks, which was taken to suggest transient expansion of tumor-resident clones. No pretreatment tumor biopsies were available, so the baseline intratumoral presence of clonotypes could not be determined. Blood repertoire dynamics were not followed beyond 4 weeks after treatment. Because the trial had a single-armed design, the trial could not examine how radiation dose or scheduling affected the TCR repertoire.

To note about this clone: Its antigen is still unknown. Per-base quality was not reported, and no clone a single base away is much larger than it.

Following the manufacturer's recommendations, the immunoSEQ kit was used to generate TCR beta libraries from genomic DNA. To prepare the libraries, a first multiplex PCR with proprietary primers was run, followed by a second PCR that added unique barcodes, and a bead cleanup was done after each round. Each sample batch included a kit-provided positive control reaction and a negative control reaction. The final libraries underwent checking on an Agilent 4200 TapeStation D1000 ScreenTape, volumetric pooling, and quantification by qPCR. Sequencing was performed on an Illumina NextSeq500 using a MidOutput 150-cycle cartridge, with 156 Read1 cycles, 15 Index1 cycles, and the kit custom primers. The pooled library was loaded at 0.9 to 1 pM with an approximately 18% PhiX control spike-in. The paper's processing steps were these. Vendor-processed data were analyzed in R, and a clonotype was defined as all T cells sharing the same CDR3 nucleotide sequence. For clone abundance analyses, frequencies were normalized to the 10,000 most abundant clones in each sample. Public T cell clones, which averaged fewer than five per sample, were excluded before analysis. Tumor-enriched clonotypes and baseline blood-enriched clonotypes were defined as those with an abundance difference of at least 32-fold between compartments. Clonotypes expanded or contracted between blood time points were identified with a beta-binomial differential abundance model. Tumor-blood repertoire similarity was measured with the Baroni-Urbani and Buser coefficient, and group comparisons used two-tailed Wilcoxon tests in R. The source is immuneACCESS, and TCRdb retained only in-frame sequences with V and J called. Part of the clones is not carried over; for the studies checked, unresolved V genes explain less than half of this, and the remainder is unexplained. V and J calls and clone size follow that table, whereas D and trimming were derived from the DNA. Recorded for this sample are about 83,000 clones; approximately 82% of them occurred a single time. The biggest ten clones account for approximately 2.4% of the sample.

The sample here was blood, taken from a patient whose treatment included radiotherapy and nephrectomy. The TCR was taken from a woman aged 55-69 years with renal cell carcinoma.

The CDR3 reads CASSLSGDPSTDTQYF. In nucleotides, the sequence is TGTGCCAGCAGCTTATCCGGGGACCCTAGCACAGATACGCAGTATTTT. The rearrangement joined TRBV7-9 to TRBJ2-3; the D gene assignment is perhaps TRBD1 or TRBD2, with each matching 5 bases. V was cut back by 2 bases and J by 0 bases, leaving a gap of 12 bases between them. The CDR1 and CDR2 encoded by the germline V gene (reference sequence) are SEHNR and FQNEAQ. The CDR3 spans 16 residues, from the cysteine through the phenylalanine. CDR3 DNA only is kept here, 48 bases in frame from base 1.